These 5 T cell receptor beta chains originate from one sample sequenced in a study of T-cell reconstitution after alpha-beta-depleted transplantation in children (dated by TCRdb to the mid-2010s). In light of the paper, this sample's treatment or condition label describes: allogeneic hematopoietic cell transplantation with graft depleted of TCRalphabeta T cells and CD19 B cells. The library came from PCR. The sequencing machine was an Illumina HiSeq 2500. Molecular barcoding was employed in the preparation of TCR libraries, with unique molecular identifiers being used to normalize TCRbeta repertoire quantification. Using fastp at Q25 and MiXCR, TCRdb reprocessed the public reads and kept productive beta chains. A single entry per CDR3 protein holds the most common genes and DNA from its merged rows. The sample table records roughly 790,000 distinct CDR3 sequences; roughly 15% of these occur just once. The ten top clones hold around 4.5% of the sample.

Here the sequenced sample was PBMCs, mostly from graft donor cells, taken 360 days after TCRalphabeta/CD19-depleted stem cell transplant. These receptors originate from a male patient aged 10 to 17 who had a stem cell transplant for acute lymphoblastic leukemia, so the T cells may come from the graft donor.

A few counts support this clonotype. This chain joins TRBV12-3 or TRBV12-4 and TRBJ1-5, with D hard to call. This CDR3 spans 17 amino acids. V lost 3 bases and J 0 bases, leaving 15 bases between the germline ends. DNA of the CDR3: TGTGCCAGCAGTTTCGCCCTTGGGAAATCTAGCAATCAGCCCCAGCATTTT. It encodes CASSFALGKSSNQPQHF.

This clonotype has just a few counts. The chain carries TRBV5-4 and TRBJ2-3, with no clear D. V was pared by 0 bases and J by 9 bases, with 11 bases between. Germline lookup yields CDR1 SGHNT and CDR2 YYREEE (reference sequence). This CDR3 is built from 13 residues. The CDR3 region is CASSLAAGKTQYF. The CDR3 DNA is TGTGCCAGCAGCTTGGCCGCTGGGAAAACGCAGTATTTT.

The chain links TRBV12-3 or TRBV12-4 to TRBJ2-5; the D gene is possibly TRBD1 (6 bases). CDR3 length: 14 residues. Trimming took 1 base from V and 7 from J, leaving 13 bases between them. CDR3 region: CASSLDGTWGTQYF. The CDR3 DNA reads as TGTGCCAGCAGTTTAGATGGGACATGGGGGACCCAGTACTTC.

This clonotype was found a few times. The chain has TRBV5-1 and TRBJ1-1; a possible D gene is TRBD1 (6 bases). V was trimmed by 2 bases and J by 3 bases, leaving 11 bases between them. Germline V gives CDR1 SGHRS, CDR2 YFSETQ. The length of the CDR3 is 14 residues. The CDR3, as DNA: TGCGCCAGCAGCTTCGGACAGACCTACACTGAAGCTTTCTTT. Protein sequence: CASSFGQTYTEAFF.

The chain has TRBV15 and TRBJ2-7; D is unresolved. This CDR3 comprises 14 residues. V was shortened by 1 base and J by 0 bases, with 7 bases between the two germline ends. Germline lookup yields CDR1 LNHNV and CDR2 YYDKDF (reference sequence). This CDR3 reads CATSRAGDSYEQYF. In nucleotides, the CDR3 is TGTGCCACCAGCAGAGCTGGGGACTCCTACGAGCAGTACTTC.